This T cell receptor (beta chain) was recorded in a study of a mutant IDH1 vaccine in newly diagnosed glioma. Generated by immunoSEQ multiplex PCR, the TCRdb table keeps only in-frame clones and is missing some. In the table there are tens of thousands of clones, over 60% of which are singletons. This clone was seen just once. V was clipped by 7 bases and J by 14 bases; unmatched bases: 11. The CDR3 consists of 13 residues. From germline, CDR1 is MNHNY and CDR2 SVGAGI (reference sequence). The time point denotes: baseline, week 1 (first vaccination visit). The treatment denotes: pre-vaccination baseline after standard-of-care therapy.

This sequence joins TRBV6-6 and TRBJ1-6; 7 bases match TRBD1. Here the sequenced sample was peripheral blood mononuclear cells (PBMCs), taken from a glioma patient treated with radiotherapy, temozolomide or both. This clonotype was obtained from a man aged 50-60 years with glioma. Some clones in this sample may be carry-over from other donors' samples. The CDR3 sequence: CASTGTDEGTLHF. CDR3 nucleotides: TGTGCCAGCACAGGGACAGACGAGGGGACCCTCCACTTT.